This T cell receptor beta chain was recorded in a study of blood T cell repertoires in COVID-19. Looking at the study overall: The origin of the acute and convalescent COVID-19 samples was the United States, Italy and Spain. The analysed material was cDNA or gDNA that came from T cells, B-cell-depleted T cells, or PBMCs.

Profiling relied on immunoSEQ multiplex PCR, and the TCRdb table lists in-frame clones only, not all of them. This sample has some 140,000 clones, with roughly 78% found just once. V shed 6 bases, J shed 3 bases, and the junction held 7 bases outside the gene matches. Looked up from germline, CDR1 is MNHNY and CDR2 is SVGAGI (reference sequence). The CDR3 is 15 amino acids. This receptor was taken from a man aged 60 to 69 with acute or convalescent COVID-19. The specimen was peripheral blood. The chain carries TRBV6-6 and TRBJ2-2; 7 bases are a match to TRBD1. CDR3 sequence: CASRYGQDYTGELFF. The CDR3 DNA reads TGTGCCAGCAGATACGGACAGGATTACACCGGGGAGCTGTTTTTT.